This T cell receptor beta chain stems from a study of cytomegalovirus exposure and HLA in healthy donors (dated by TCRdb to the late 2010s). About the investigation overall: According to a later analysis, one platform produced both the 100 to 150 validation repertoires and the 700 or so repertoires of the first cohort. The study was designed to test whether signatures of past pathogen exposure could be identified by cataloging public T cell receptors. In addition to the first cohort of 666 subjects, a separate validation cohort of 120 different subjects was used. High-throughput TCR immunosequencing, statistical association of individual TCRs with disease status, and machine learning were combined to predict cytomegalovirus infection status. The paper's findings and limits, for the study overall: According to the authors, the approach could potentially be generalized to other disease states and immunological phenotypes. A later analysis lacked HLA typing for the validation cohort, so it scored co-occurrence in that cohort across all 120 or so repertoires. A few of the identified cytomegalovirus-associated TCR beta chains were confirmed in vitro to be specific for cytomegalovirus antigens. Cytomegalovirus status was reported to be diagnosed by the classifier with high specificity and sensitivity in both the original and validation cohorts. Most TCR sequences were seen in very few donors, while some public TCRs were found in many individuals. Subsequent analysis determined that TCRs grouped into clusters in the first cohort also showed a tendency toward co-occurrence across the roughly 120 validation repertoires, and 94% of cluster scores exceeded 0. The study listed 164 TCR beta chains as associated with cytomegalovirus.

Notes on this clone: It has no known antigen specificity. No per-base quality is available; no much larger clone lies one base away.

The germline V gene encodes CDR1 SGHVS and CDR2 FQNEAQ. The CDR3 goes from the cysteine to the phenylalanine over 15 residues. Only the CDR3 portion is preserved as DNA: 45 bases, with reading frame beginning at the first base. The V end gives up 2 bases and the J end 4 bases, leaving 5 bases in the junction not matched to a gene. Receptor libraries were prepared by the immunoSEQ multiplex PCR assay. Processing in the source paper ran as follows. To diagnose cytomegalovirus status from the catalog of TCR beta chain sequences, a statistical classification framework was built. The clones in this table, taken by TCRdb from immuneACCESS, are in-frame only. Not every clone is retained; where verified, under half of the shortfall comes from an unresolved V gene, and the cause of the rest is unknown. V and J calls and clone size follow that table, whereas D and trimming were derived from the DNA. The sample includes about 360,000 clones, with just over 85% observed a single time. The biggest ten clones account for around 0.8% of the sample.

The donors belonged to the validation cohort of under 150 subjects, which was separate from the approximately 700-subject first cohort. Source material: PBMCs. The TCR was taken from a woman aged 18-35 years in good health and CMV-seronegative. The chain is encoded by TRBV7-8 joined to TRBJ1-2, and 9 junctional nucleotides match TRBD1. The sequenced DNA is TGTGCCAGCAGCTTAAGGGGACAGGGATCCTATGGCTACACCTTC. Translation gives CASSLRGQGSYGYTF.